This paragraph reports one T cell receptor (beta chain). Its antigen remains unidentified. TCRdb's copy holds only in-frame clones and misses some; the assay was immunoSEQ multiplex PCR. There are about 80,000 clones in the sample; almost 97% occur only once, and 1.5% to 2% lies in the top ten. Time point noted: recipient sample about 28 days before transplant, after cytoreduction. Samples: about 28 days before transplant, then days 30, 100 and 180 after. This sample was taken from a study of T cell clonotyping in hematopoietic cell transplantation. The CDR3 is 15 amino acids. V was cut by 2 bases and J by 3 bases, with 14 bases left in between. Per germline, CDR1 SGHAT and CDR2 FQNNGV. Notes on the study in general: Pathologically expanded recipient clonotypes increased progressively from day 30 to day 180 as diversity fell. No sorting was done, leaving CD4 and CD8 contributions mixed.

The sample consisted of peripheral blood mononuclear cells, taken before stem cell transplant. This TCR derives from a woman between 45 and 65 years old with acute myeloid leukemia. Some clones in this sample may be carry-over from other donors' samples. The gene calls are TRBV11-2 and TRBJ2-7, with D possibly TRBD1 on 5 matching bases. The CDR3 reads CASSLSTGEFYEQYF. CDR3 nucleotide sequence: TGTGCCAGCAGCTTAAGCACAGGAGAATTCTACGAGCAGTACTTC.